Following are 4 T cell receptor beta chains from one sample sequenced in a study of CD8 T cells in Susac syndrome. With random hexamers, reverse transcription was performed on about 0.45 to 1 ug of RNA. TCRdb ran MiXCR on the immunoSEQ multiplex PCR reads and lists one entry per CDR3 protein. Found here are more than 130,000 distinct CDR3 sequences, approximately 95% of them singletons; the top ten hold 0.25% to 0.3%. Sequenced: CD8+ T cells from PBMCs. The source is a human donor in good health.

The rearrangement uses TRBV27 and TRBJ2-3; D is possibly TRBD1 or TRBD2 (5 bases each). CDR1 and CDR2 (germline): MNHEY, SMNVEV (reference sequence). There are 12 residues in the CDR3. Trimming left V 8 bases short and J 6 bases short, with 12 bases between. The chain's CDR3 is CASGHRGDTQYF. The CDR3 DNA is TGTGCCAGCGGACACCGAGGGGATACGCAGTATTTT.

CDR3 nucleotides: TGTGCCAGCAGTATGGGAGGGAACGAGCAGTACTTC. Its protein product is CASSMGGNEQYF. The chain is built from TRBV14 and TRBJ2-7; 7 nucleotides match TRBD2. The V gene's germline CDR1 is SGHDN and CDR2 FVKESK. Trimming at V came to 6 bases and at J to 5 bases, leaving 4 bases not matched to a gene. This CDR3 is 12 amino acids long.

The chain couples TRBV9 to TRBJ2-1; D is tentatively TRBD1 or TRBD2 (5 bases each). CDR3 length: 16 residues. Germline V gives CDR1 SGDLS, CDR2 YYNGEE. Trimming pared 4 bases from V and 4 bases from J, leaving 18 bases between. This CDR3 is CASSPFGTKKYNEQFF. The DNA of the CDR3 is TGTGCCAGCAGCCCGTTCGGGACCAAAAAATACAATGAGCAGTTCTTC.

The genes are TRBV7-9 and TRBJ1-5, with D perhaps TRBD1 (6 bases). Germline V gives CDR1 SEHNR, CDR2 FQNEAQ (reference sequence). V shed 3 bases and J shed 0 bases, with 9 bases lying between them. This CDR3 is 15 amino acids long. CDR3 amino acids: CASSLTGSSNQPQHF. CDR3 nucleotide sequence: TGTGCCAGCAGCTTGACAGGAAGTAGCAATCAGCCCCAGCATTTT.